This TCR beta chain emerged from a study of blood T cell repertoires in COVID-19. On the study more broadly: The United States, Italy and Spain were the sources of the acute and convalescent COVID-19 samples. Sample material is recorded as cDNA or gDNA derived from T cells, B-cell-depleted T cells, or PBMCs.

From germline, CDR1 is SGDLS and CDR2 YYNGEE. CDR3 length: 14 residues. Losses at the gene ends were 4 bases for V and 5 bases for J; bases not matched to a gene: 8. As processed by the authors: Using reference gene primer amplification, nucleated cell counts were estimated. The table came from immunoSEQ multiplex PCR; TCRdb's copy has only in-frame clones and leaves some out. V, J and clone size reflect that table, while D and trimming were determined from the DNA. This table holds about 98,000 clones, around nine tenths found once. Sequencing used peripheral blood. V gene TRBV9 combines with J gene TRBJ1-1, with 7 bases fitting TRBD1. The receptor was isolated from a man aged 45-65 years with acute or convalescent COVID-19. In DNA form, the CDR3 reads TGTGCCAGCAGCCCGAGACAGGGTGAAACTGAAGCTTTCTTT. It codes for CASSPRQGETEAFF.